This T cell receptor beta chain was retrieved from a study of cytomegalovirus exposure and HLA in healthy donors. The study, taken as a whole, reports: CMV antigen specificity was confirmed in vitro for a few CMV-associated chains. Subsequent analysis of the 95 to 150 validation repertoires found a tendency for first-cohort TCR clusters to co-occur.

Some clones are missing from TCRdb's copy, which holds only in-frame ones; the method was immunoSEQ multiplex PCR. The sample yields approximately 97,000 clones, roughly 92% seen once. The CDR3 has 13 amino acids. Germline V gene lookup returns CDR1 MNHNY and CDR2 SVGAGI (reference sequence). Comments on this clone: Its antigen is undetermined.

This clonotype was sampled from a woman aged 25-40 years in good health and CMV-seropositive. The rearrangement uses TRBV6-6 and TRBJ2-7, with D perhaps matching TRBD1 (6 bases). The specimen sequenced was PBMCs. In DNA, the CDR3 is TGTGCGACAGGTCTAAATGGAGGCTACGAGCAGTACTTC. It is translated as CATGLNGGYEQYF.